Shown below are 6 T cell receptor beta chains from a single sample sequenced in a study of molecular identifiers for immune sequencing clone quantification. From the PCR reads, TCRdb called clonotypes with MiXCR, one entry per CDR3 protein. Here the sample spans hundreds of thousands of distinct CDR3 sequences, roughly 23% being singletons. Sequenced: naive CD8+ T cells from blood, with Jurkat cell RNA spiked in. This sample's subset: FACS-sorted CD8+CD4-CCR7+CD45RA+ naive T cells. These receptors all come from a human donor in good health. Some libraries in this study had Jurkat cell RNA spiked in.

In this sample, this clonotype turned up many times. The chain has TRBV12-3 or TRBV12-4 and TRBJ1-5; D may be TRBD1 (6 bases). Trimming stripped 9 bases from V and 4 bases from J, with 19 bases between. The CDR3 runs to 15 residues. The DNA for the CDR3 is TGTGCCAGTGAATCAGGGGTGCAGATAAATCAGCCCCAGCATTTT. As protein: CASESGVQINQPQHF.

This clonotype occurred many times. V is TRBV7-9 and J is TRBJ1-5; D not resolved. Deletions cut 10 bases from V and 0 bases from J, with 10 bases between. Germline V gene lookup returns CDR1 SEHNR and CDR2 FQNEAQ (reference sequence). The CDR3 sequence is 13 residues long. The CDR3 loop reads CATAAGSNQPQHF. The CDR3 DNA is TGTGCCACCGCAGCGGGTAGCAATCAGCCCCAGCATTTT. Full variable domain (remainder filled in from reference TRBV7-9 and TRBJ1-5): DTGVSQNPRHKITKRGQNVTFRCDPISEHNRLYWYRQTLGQGPEFLTYFQNEAQLEKSRLLSDRFSAERPKGSFSTLEIQRTEQGDSAMYLCATAAGSNQPQHFGDGTRLSIL.

With respect to this clonotype: This may come from a read error, since a much larger clone is one base off. V and J are TRBV12-3 or TRBV12-4 and TRBJ1-3; no clear D gene. This CDR3 spans 13 amino acids. The CDR3 spells CASSLAIGNTVYF. The DNA for the CDR3 is TGTGCCAGCAGTTTAGCGATTGGAAACACCGTATATTTT.

Only a few counts were recorded for this clonotype. The chain couples TRBV23-1 to TRBJ1-3; 8 bases fit TRBD1. TRBV23-1 is annotated as an ORF whose role is uncertain. CDR3 length: 18 amino acids. The V segment lost 3 bases and the J segment 2 bases; nucleotides outside the gene matches: 12. CDR3 residues: CASSHYDRGGLAGNTIYF. The CDR3 DNA is TGCGCCAGCAGTCACTACGACAGGGGCGGATTAGCTGGAAACACCATATATTTT.

As regards this clonotype: A much bigger clone sits one base away, suggesting this may be a read error. CDR3 protein: CVSSLGPGTGGTGANVLTF. CDR3 in DNA: TGTGTCAGCAGCTTAGGGCCCGGGACAGGGGGCACTGGGGCCAACGTCCTGACTTTC. The chain recombines TRBV7-8 with TRBJ2-6, with TRBD1 matching 12 bases. This CDR3 comprises 19 residues. Germline CDR1 SGHVS, CDR2 FQNEAQ.

This clonotype has at least ten counts. V gene TRBV6-2 or TRBV6-3 combines with J gene TRBJ1-1; the D is unclear. Germline V gene data show CDR1 as MNHEY and CDR2 as SVGEGT. The CDR3 is made up of 12 amino acids. The germline V and J ends were trimmed by 0 bases and 9 bases, with 8 bases remaining between them. DNA of the CDR3: TGTGCCAGCAGTTACTCTTGGGGTCAAGCTTTCTTT. Encoded protein: CASSYSWGQAFF.